This T cell receptor beta chain emerged from a study of blood T cell repertoires in COVID-19 (dated by TCRdb to 2020 to 2021). Background for the entire study: Samples covering the acute and convalescent phases of COVID-19 were provided by collaborators in the United States, Italy and Spain. The material from the prospective study consisted of cDNA or gDNA derived from T cells, B-cell-depleted T cells, or PBMCs. The dataset comprised deeply sampled blood TCRbeta repertoires from subjects exposed to, actively infected with, or recovered from COVID-19. The repertoires were released in a freely available public database intended as a resource for research on the immune response to SARS-CoV-2. Samples came from the ongoing ImmuneRACE study (first 160 participants) plus 1,254 subjects from 6 global collaborators. A de-identified subject ID, COVID-19 status, age in years and sex were almost always included in the sample metadata. Where available, HLA class I and class II types were taken from metadata supplied by the sample provider and were not determined by assay-based typing.

V loses 3 bases, J loses 6 bases, and the germline ends lie 15 bases apart. The germline V gene (reference sequence) specifies MNHEY as CDR1 and SMNVEV as CDR2. The CDR3 measures 14 amino acids from cysteine to phenylalanine. The only DNA kept is the CDR3, 42 bases in frame from the first base. TCRbeta CDR3 regions were amplified from genomic DNA using the immunoSEQ Assay, a bias-controlled multiplex PCR. The original pipeline was this. The number of nucleated cells in each sample was estimated by amplification of reference gene primers within the assay. To quantify the absolute abundance of each unique TCRbeta CDR3 rearrangement, sequence reads were collapsed and filtered. For each sample, productive Simpson clonality was calculated as the square root of Simpson's diversity index over productive rearrangements. Entries here come from immuneACCESS through TCRdb and include only in-frame sequences with V and J called. Some clones fail to appear in such tables; in the studies checked, an unresolved V gene covers under half of the shortfall, and the cause of the remainder is unknown. V and J calls and clone size are copied from that table; D and trimming were computed from the DNA. The sample records some 93,000 clones, 85% of which are singletons. Clones ranked in the top ten supply about 3.8% of the sample.

The paper's findings and limits, for the study overall: How much clinical and demographic metadata was included differed by source and by participant, and the metadata was provided uncurated.

Whole blood was collected in K2EDTA tubes by collaborating institutions according to the institutions' own protocols. For TCRbeta analysis, collaborator samples were shipped as frozen whole blood, as isolated PBMCs, or as DNA extracted from either sample type. This clone was counted a single time. Its antigen is not yet known. No much larger clone is present one base from it, and per-base qualities are unavailable. The sequence links TRBV27 to TRBJ2-7; TRBD1 is a weak D gene call, 6 bases matching. The clonotype originates from a man in his sixties with acute or convalescent COVID-19. The sequenced material came from peripheral blood. The nucleotides are TGTGCCAGCAGTTTTTATAGGGGGACGCGCGAGCAGTACTTC. The translation is CASSFYRGTREQYF.